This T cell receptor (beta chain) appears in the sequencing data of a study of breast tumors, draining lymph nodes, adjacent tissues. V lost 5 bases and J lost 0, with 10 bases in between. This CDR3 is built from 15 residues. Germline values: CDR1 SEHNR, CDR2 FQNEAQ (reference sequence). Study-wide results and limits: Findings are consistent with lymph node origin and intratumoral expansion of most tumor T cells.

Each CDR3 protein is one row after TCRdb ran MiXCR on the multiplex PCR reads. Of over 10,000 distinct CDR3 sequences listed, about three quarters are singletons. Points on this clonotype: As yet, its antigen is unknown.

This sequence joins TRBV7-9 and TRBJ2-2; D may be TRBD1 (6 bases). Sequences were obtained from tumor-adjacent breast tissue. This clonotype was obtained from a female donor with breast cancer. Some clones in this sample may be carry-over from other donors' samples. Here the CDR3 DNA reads TGTGCCAGCAGCCTGGGACATTCGAACACCGGGGAGCTGTTTTTT. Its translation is CASSLGHSNTGELFF.